A selection of T cell receptor beta chains follows, all from one sample in a study of blood T cell repertoires in COVID-19. Data came from immunoSEQ multiplex PCR; TCRdb stores just in-frame clones and leaves some out. The table includes about 60,000 clones, about 82% detected once. The sample taken for sequencing was PBMCs or T cells enriched from blood (not recorded which). These receptors were taken from a woman aged 40-49 years with acute COVID-19. Each CDR3 is given with its conserved first and last residue. A D gene is named only where the DNA matches it firmly. Size is omitted from some rows. Given values are once, few, many or a class for expanded clones.

j_call v_call d_call clone_size cdr3_nt cdr3_aa
TRBJ2-2 TRBV2 NA NA TGTGCCAGCAGTGAAGCCCCGTGGGGCAGTATCACCGGGGAGCTGTTTTTT CASSEAPWGSITGELFF
TRBJ2-3 TRBV28 TRBD2 NA TGTGCCAGCAGTTTATTGTCCAGCGGGGGTTCTTCAGATACGCAGTATTTT CASSLLSSGGSSDTQYF
TRBJ1-1 TRBV5-1 NA NA TGCGCCAGCAGCTTAGCCATGTCAACCCCTGAAGCTTTCTTT CASSLAMSTPEAFF
TRBJ1-5 TRBV7-8 NA NA TGTGCCATCGGGGGGGTAGGGAGCAATCAGCCCCAGCATTTT CAIGGVGSNQPQHF
TRBJ2-5 TRBV18 TRBD1 NA TGTGCCAGCTCACCCCCGACAGGGTGGGTAGAGACCCAGTACTTC CASSPPTGWVETQYF
TRBJ1-6 TRBV25-1 NA NA TGTGCCAGCAGTCTCCCGGGGGGAAATTCACCCCTCCACTTT CASSLPGGNSPLHF
TRBJ1-5 TRBV19 NA NA TGTGCCAGTAGACCCGACAGGTATAGCAATCAGCCCCAGCATTTT CASRPDRYSNQPQHF
TRBJ1-3 TRBV7-3 TRBD1 NA TGTGCCAGCAGTCGTTACGGACAGGAGCTCTCTGGAAACACCATATATTTT CASSRYGQELSGNTIYF
TRBJ1-1 TRBV19 NA NA TGTGCCAGTAGTACAGCCCGCGGGGGGGCGACTTTCTTT CASSTARGGATFF
TRBJ1-3 TRBV29-1 TRBD1 NA TGCAGCGCTGGGCTCGGGACAGCCTCTGGAAACACCATATATTTT CSAGLGTASGNTIYF
TRBJ2-7 TRBV28 NA NA TGTGCCAGCAGTTTTAGGGGGGAGCAGTACTTC CASSFRGEQYF
TRBJ2-5 TRBV24-1 NA NA TGTGCCACCAGTGATCGTCAGGGGTACCAAGAGACCCAGTACTTC CATSDRQGYQETQYF
TRBJ2-2 TRBV27 NA few TGTGCCAGCAGTAGGACTGGTAACACCGGGGAGCTGTTTTTT CASSRTGNTGELFF
TRBJ2-7 TRBV5-1 NA NA TGCGCCAGCAGTCGAGACACAGAGCAGTACTTC CASSRDTEQYF
TRBJ1-5 TRBV10-3 TRBD1 NA TGTGCCATCAGTGAGCGGGGGGGGACAGGGTTTAGCAATCAGCCCCAGCATTTT CAISERGGTGFSNQPQHF
TRBJ1-2 TRBV25-1 NA NA TGTGCCAGCAACACAGGGTTTAGGGGCTACACCTTC CASNTGFRGYTF
TRBJ1-5 TRBV3-1/TRBV3-2 NA NA TGTGCCAGCAGCCAAGCGGGGAATCAGCCCCAGCATTTT CASSQAGNQPQHF
TRBJ1-1 TRBV2 NA once TGTGCCAGCAGTGAAGGGTATAGGAACACTGAAGCTTTCTTT CASSEGYRNTEAFF
TRBJ1-1 TRBV18 NA NA TGTGCCAGCTCCCTTAACACTGAAGCTTTCTTT CASSLNTEAFF
TRBJ2-5 TRBV7-9 TRBD2 NA TGTGCCAGCAGCCCCACGGGAGGCGTGGACCTCGCATGGGTTGCCCAGTACTTC CASSPTGGVDLAWVAQYF
TRBJ2-1 TRBV19 TRBD2 NA TGTGCCAGTAGCCAACTCACCATGAGACTAGCGGGCAATGAGCAGTTCTTC CASSQLTMRLAGNEQFF
TRBJ1-5 TRBV6-5 TRBD1 NA TGTGCCAGCAGTTCCGGGACAGGGGCCCAGCCCCAGCATTTT CASSSGTGAQPQHF
TRBJ1-2 TRBV3-1/TRBV3-2 TRBD1 NA TGTGCCAGCAGCCAGGGACAGCTTGTCTATGGCTACACCTTC CASSQGQLVYGYTF
TRBJ2-6 TRBV27 NA NA TGTGCCAGCCGGAGGGATGTCGGAGACTCTGGGGCCAACGTCCTGACTTTC CASRRDVGDSGANVLTF
TRBJ1-6 TRBV10-3 NA NA TGTGCCATCAGTGAAGTCCGCGGTAATTCACCCCTCCACTTT CAISEVRGNSPLHF
TRBJ1-1 TRBV5-4 TRBD1 NA TGTGCCAGCAGCCCGACCCTAGGACAGGCATACACTGAAGCTTTCTTT CASSPTLGQAYTEAFF
TRBJ2-3 TRBV5-6 TRBD2 NA TGTGCCAACTCAGACCCGGTAGCGGGTGCTAGCACAGATACGCAGTATTTT CANSDPVAGASTDTQYF
TRBJ1-6 TRBV5-1 NA once TGCGCCAGTTCCCGGGACAAGAATTCACCCCTCCACTTT CASSRDKNSPLHF
TRBJ1-4 TRBV10-3 NA few TGTGCCATCGCAGGGGTCGCTAATGAAAAACTGTTTTTT CAIAGVANEKLFF
TRBJ1-1 TRBV30 TRBD1 NA TGTGCCTGGAGTCGGGACAGGGGATGCACTGAAGCTTTCTTT CAWSRDRGCTEAFF
TRBJ2-1 TRBV6-2/TRBV6-3 NA NA TGTGCCAGCAGCCCTATGCGGGATAGACAATACAATGAGCAGTTCTTC CASSPMRDRQYNEQFF
TRBJ2-7 TRBV7-2 NA NA TGTGCCAGCAGCTTGGATAGCGGAAGCTCCTACGAGCAGTACTTC CASSLDSGSSYEQYF
TRBJ2-3 TRBV9 NA NA TGTGCCAGCAGCGTATATAGCCTCACAGATACGCAGTATTTT CASSVYSLTDTQYF
TRBJ1-4 TRBV7-9 NA NA TGTGCCAGCAGCCCAAGGGGAAATGAAAAACTGTTTTTT CASSPRGNEKLFF
TRBJ2-3 TRBV6-4 NA NA TGTGCCAGCAGTGTCACTCTGAGCACAGATACGCAGTATTTT CASSVTLSTDTQYF